What follows describes a single T cell receptor (beta chain). Its target is not known. No patient had autoimmune disease or received systemic immunosuppression. At cycle 4 day 1, cycle 7 day 1, and baseline, blood was sampled. Clones were sequenced by immunoSEQ multiplex PCR, and TCRdb holds only the in-frame ones, with some missing. The repertoire consists of about 90,000 clones, with about 90% occurring once and the leading ten covering around 1.6%. The germline CDR1 and CDR2 sequences are LNHNV and YYDKDF (reference sequence). The CDR3 runs to 14 residues. Trimming cost V 1 base and J 0 bases, with 7 bases left between them. This sample stems from a study of OX40 agonist ivuxolimab in advanced cancers. Findings and limits, study-wide: There was clonal expansion of CD4+ and CD8+ blood T cells by week 6 at 0.1 to 3.0 mg/kg. Undetermined was the antigen specificity of the expanded peripheral T cells.

The sequence came from an adult with an advanced solid tumor such as melanoma, head and neck, liver or kidney cancer. This chain uses TRBV15 with TRBJ2-7; tentatively, D is TRBD1 or TRBD2 (5 bases each). The material was CD4+ or CD8+ T cells sorted from blood, obtained in a trial of the OX40 agonist ivuxolimab. The CDR3, as DNA: TGTGCCACCAGCAGAGGAGGGACCTCCTACGAGCAGTACTTC. It yields the protein CATSRGGTSYEQYF.